The 31 T cell receptor beta chains below all came from one sample that was sequenced in a study of cytomegalovirus exposure and HLA in healthy donors. Generated by immunoSEQ multiplex PCR, the TCRdb table keeps only in-frame clones and is missing some. The sample shows 55,000 to 65,000 clones, 85% to 95% of them seen only once. Sequencing was carried out using PBMCs. All receptors come from a woman younger than 30 in good health and CMV-seropositive.

J is TRBJ2-5 and V is TRBV27; TRBD1 matches 7 bases. The CDR3 is 15 residues long. From germline, CDR1 is MNHEY and CDR2 SMNVEV (reference sequence). With 6 bases clipped from V and 5 bases from J, the junction kept 12 bases outside the gene matches. In DNA form, the CDR3 reads TGTGCCAGCAGCCCGACAGGGAAGAAGGGGGAGACCCAGTACTTC. It encodes CASSPTGKKGETQYF.

The rearrangement links TRBV15 to TRBJ2-3, with 12 bases identical to TRBD2. The germline V gene has CDR1 LNHNV and CDR2 YYDKDF (reference sequence). Trimming removed 2 bases from V and 8 bases from J; junction bases left unmatched: 11. The CDR3 runs 17 residues. This CDR3 reads CATSRYPGLAGPATQYF. The CDR3 DNA follows: TGTGCCACCAGCAGATATCCGGGACTAGCGGGCCCAGCTACGCAGTATTTT.

CDR3: CASSLGLAMQETQYF. CDR3 in DNA: TGCGCCAGCAGCTTGGGACTAGCGATGCAAGAGACCCAGTACTTC. This rearrangement joins TRBV5-1 to TRBJ2-5; 8 nucleotides match TRBD2. Looked up from germline, CDR1 is SGHRS and CDR2 is YFSETQ. The CDR3 runs to 15 residues. The ends lost 0 bases at V and 2 bases at J; junction bases unmatched: 3.

This clone was recorded once. CDR3 in DNA: TGTGCCAGCAGCTTAGTGTCGAGCGGGAGGGCGGTTGAGCAGTTCTTC. Translating gives CASSLVSSGRAVEQFF. The V and J genes are TRBV11-2 and TRBJ2-1, with TRBD2 identical over 10 bases. After removal of 1 base from V and 9 bases from J, the junction contained 9 bases not matched to a gene. CDR1 is SGHAT, CDR2 FQNNGV, per germline. The CDR3 totals 16 residues.

V usage is TRBV9 and J usage is TRBJ2-2, with 7 bases aligning to TRBD2. The germline V gene encodes CDR1 SGDLS and CDR2 YYNGEE. Trimming removed 0 bases from V and 4 bases from J; junction bases left unmatched: 6. The CDR3 sequence is 16 residues long. The CDR3 nucleotides are TGTGCCAGCAGCGTAGTGCCGGGAGGTAGCACCGGGGAGCTGTTTTTT. It translates to CASSVVPGGSTGELFF.

This chain joins TRBV19 and TRBJ2-7; possibly TRBD1 for D (5 bases). This CDR3 comprises 14 residues. CDR1 and CDR2 from the germline V gene are LNHDA and SQIVND (reference sequence). Trimming removed 4 bases from V and 0 bases from J, with 10 bases in between. CDR3 nucleotides: TGTGCCAGTAGTAGACAGACGAGCTCCTACGAGCAGTACTTC. Its protein is CASSRQTSSYEQYF.

This sequence joins TRBV7-3 and TRBJ2-5, with 11 bases fitting TRBD2. Germline loops: CDR1 SGHTA, CDR2 FQGTGA. The V and J ends lost 5 bases and 2 bases, in that order; junction bases with no gene match: 7. This CDR3 region has 16 residues. DNA for the CDR3: TGTGCCAGCAGCCTTAGCGGGGGGGAATCTCAAGAGACCCAGTACTTC. Translation gives CASSLSGGESQETQYF. Filled out from reference TRBV7-3 and TRBJ2-5, the complete variable domain reads GAGVSQTPSNKVTEKGKYVELRCDPISGHTALYWYRQSLGQGPEFLIYFQGTGAADDSGLPNDRFFAVRPEGSVSTLKIQRTERGDSAVYLCASSLSGGESQETQYFGPGTRLLVL.

This chain links TRBV11-3 with TRBJ2-2; unclear D gene. The CDR3 is 14 residues long. Trimming took 0 bases from V and 9 from J, leaving 11 bases between them. Looked up from germline, CDR1 is SGHNT and CDR2 is YENEEA. CDR3 sequence (DNA): TGTGCCAGCAGCTTAGATCATGAGTATCGGGAGCTGTTTTTT. It is translated as CASSLDHEYRELFF.

The rearrangement joins TRBV9 to TRBJ2-2; TRBD2 matches at 8 bases. Germline CDR1 is SGDLS and CDR2 is YYNGEE. V lost 4 bases and J lost 4; bases outside the gene matches: 6. CDR3 size: 15 residues. The CDR3 loop is CASSPGGARTGELFF. The CDR3 nucleotides read TGTGCCAGCAGCCCGGGGGGGGCTCGCACCGGGGAGCTGTTTTTT. The whole variable domain, remainder taken from reference TRBV9 and TRBJ2-2, is DSGVTQTPKHLITATGQRVTLRCSPRSGDLSVYWYQQSLDQGLQFLIQYYNGEERAKGNILERFSAQQFPDLHSELNLSSLELGDSALYFCASSPGGARTGELFFGEGSRLTVL.

This chain uses TRBV7-9 with TRBJ1-5, with TRBD1 as a possible D gene (6 bases). The CDR3 is 18 amino acids. The V and J ends lost 0 bases and 0 bases respectively, with 15 bases between them. Germline CDR1 reads SEHNR; CDR2 reads FQNEAQ (reference sequence). CDR3 region: CASSLAVGAWDSNQPQHF. The CDR3 DNA reads as TGTGCCAGCAGCTTAGCCGTGGGGGCTTGGGATAGCAATCAGCCCCAGCATTTT.

The J gene is TRBJ2-3, the V gene TRBV28; 8 bases are shared with TRBD2. In germline, CDR1 is MDHEN, CDR2 SYDVKM. This CDR3 has 12 amino acids. V trimming: 7 bases; J trimming: 3 bases; junction bases outside the gene matches: 0. The CDR3 nucleotides are TGTGCCAGCAAGCGGGAGACAGATACGCAGTATTTT. This codes for CASKRETDTQYF.

The chain has TRBV30 and TRBJ1-2, with D tentatively TRBD1 (6 bases). Trimming stripped 0 bases from V and 8 bases from J, with 16 bases between. Per germline, CDR1 GTSNPN and CDR2 SVGIG (reference sequence). The CDR3 covers 14 residues. The DNA of the CDR3 is TGTGCCTGGAGTGTAACCAGGGGCGAGGGCGGCTACACCTTC. Translated, it gives CAWSVTRGEGGYTF.

The gene calls are TRBV19 and TRBJ2-1; D remains ambiguous. From germline, CDR1 is LNHDA and CDR2 SQIVND (reference sequence). The CDR3 contains 13 residues. The V and J ends lost 6 bases and 7 bases respectively, with 13 bases between them. The CDR3 spells CASSLRVQNEQFF. DNA of the CDR3: TGTGCCAGTAGCCTCCGGGTCCAAAATGAGCAGTTCTTC.

This clone has a single count. The chain links TRBV2 to TRBJ2-3; tentative D call: TRBD1 (6 bases). V dropped 11 bases and J dropped 2 bases, with 11 bases sitting between them. The CDR3 covers 12 residues. CDR1 and CDR2 (germline): SNHLY, FYNNEI. The CDR3 reads CAGWTVTDTQYF. The CDR3 DNA follows: TGTGCCGGATGGACAGTCACAGATACGCAGTATTTT.

The V and J genes are TRBV27 and TRBJ2-2; TRBD2 aligns across 10 bases. In germline, CDR1 is MNHEY, CDR2 SMNVEV (reference sequence). This CDR3 is 15 amino acids long. V shed 5 bases and J 5 bases; nucleotides not matched to a gene: 5. The CDR3 protein is CASSPPSGGTGELFF. CDR3 sequence (DNA): TGTGCCAGCAGTCCCCCTAGCGGGGGAACCGGGGAGCTGTTTTTT.

The CDR3: CASSPTSGSTDTQYF. In DNA, the CDR3 is TGTGCCAGCTCACCGACTAGCGGGAGCACAGATACGCAGTATTTT. This chain links TRBV18 with TRBJ2-3; 10 bases are a match to TRBD2. Germline CDR1 is KGHSH and CDR2 is LQKENI. J was trimmed by 0 bases and V by 3 bases; bases with no gene match: 0. The CDR3 totals 15 residues.

The V and J genes are TRBV6-1 and TRBJ2-1; 9 bases match TRBD2. V shed 4 bases and J 9 bases; nucleotides not matched to a gene: 10. The CDR3 length is 15 residues. Germline assignment: CDR1 MNHNS and CDR2 SASEGT. CDR3 amino acids: CASSGRTSVGGEQFF. The CDR3 DNA reads TGTGCCAGCAGTGGACGGACTAGCGTGGGAGGTGAGCAGTTCTTC.

The V call is TRBV4-1, the J call TRBJ2-1; 10 bases line up with TRBD2. Germline values: CDR1 MGHRA, CDR2 YSYEKL. V was pared by 2 bases and J by 8 bases, with 9 bases of the junction left unmatched. The CDR3 loop spans 16 amino acids. CDR3 DNA sequence: TGCGCCAGCAGCCAATGGCGAAGCGGGAGGGGTGATGAGCAGTTCTTC. Protein sequence: CASSQWRSGRGDEQFF.

This clone came up once. V and J are TRBV9 and TRBJ2-7, with 8 positions matching TRBD1. Germline V gives CDR1 SGDLS, CDR2 YYNGEE. J was trimmed by 2 bases and V by 3 bases; bases with no gene match: 7. This CDR3 contains 15 residues. The CDR3 reads CASSEGTGLTYEQYF. In DNA, the CDR3 is TGTGCCAGCAGCGAAGGGACAGGCCTTACCTACGAGCAGTACTTC.

A word on this clone: This specimen includes other DNA sequences encoding the same CDR3. V and J are TRBV27 and TRBJ1-2; D not resolved. The CDR3 length is 14 residues. V was shortened by 4 bases and J by 0 bases, with 9 bases between the two germline ends. Looked up from germline, CDR1 is MNHEY and CDR2 is SMNVEV (reference sequence). DNA of the CDR3: TGTGCCAGCAGTTCCCGCGCTGCTAACTATGGCTACACCTTC. This gives the protein CASSSRAANYGYTF.

This chain connects TRBV30 to TRBJ2-1; 7 bases are shared with TRBD2. The CDR3 spans 13 residues. The V gene end was trimmed by 2 bases and the J gene end by 9 bases; junction bases not matched to a gene: 7. The germline V gene has CDR1 GTSNPN and CDR2 SVGIG (reference sequence). The CDR3 spells CAWSTSDSGEQFF. CDR3 nucleotide sequence: TGTGCCTGGAGTACTAGCGATTCAGGTGAGCAGTTCTTC.

The V gene is TRBV28, the J gene TRBJ1-3; 9 bases match TRBD1. This CDR3 is 16 amino acids long. Germline V gene sequence: CDR1 MDHEN, CDR2 SYDVKM. J gave up 4 bases and V 4 bases, and 8 bases lay outside the gene matches. CDR3 loop: CASSYWDRVNGNTIYF. The CDR3 DNA is TGTGCCAGCAGTTATTGGGACAGGGTGAACGGAAACACCATATATTTT.

V gene TRBV6-1 combines with J gene TRBJ2-7; 8 bases are shared with TRBD1. V was clipped by 7 bases and J by 7 bases; unmatched bases: 9. Germline loops: CDR1 MNHNS, CDR2 SASEGT. CDR3 length: 13 amino acids. The CDR3 spells CASNGQGAVEQYF. As DNA, the CDR3 is TGTGCCAGCAATGGCCAGGGGGCTGTGGAGCAGTACTTC.

The V and J genes are TRBV7-2 and TRBJ2-1; TRBD2 matches at 7 bases. Germline CDR1 reads SGHTA; CDR2 reads FQGNSA. CDR3 length equals 17 residues. Trimming removed 5 bases from V and 2 bases from J; junction bases left unmatched: 12. As DNA, the CDR3 is TGTGCCAGCAGCGTAAACTTACCGGGACTACCCTACAATGAGCAGTTCTTC. Translating gives CASSVNLPGLPYNEQFF. The variable domain in full, completed from reference TRBV7-2 and TRBJ2-1, reads GAGVSQSPSNKVTEKGKDVELRCDPISGHTALYWYRQSLGQGLEFLIYFQGNSAPDKSGLPSDRFSAERTGGSVSTLTIQRTQQEDSAVYLCASSVNLPGLPYNEQFFGPGTRLTVL.

This chain connects TRBV6-4 to TRBJ1-2; 7 bases match TRBD1. V dropped 8 bases and J dropped 6; count of bases not matched to a gene: 12. The length of the CDR3 is 14 residues. In germline, CDR1 is MRHNA, CDR2 SNTAGT. CDR3 amino acids: CASHPGQGGDGYTF. In DNA form, the CDR3 reads TGTGCCAGCCACCCGGGGCAGGGGGGCGATGGCTACACCTTC.

This clone was detected only once. CDR3 sequence: CASSLNPGGPNYEQYF. The DNA for the CDR3 is TGTGCCAGCAGTCTTAATCCGGGAGGCCCTAACTACGAGCAGTACTTC. The chain couples TRBV27 to TRBJ2-7, with 7 bases aligning to TRBD2. V lost 5 bases, J lost 3 bases, and 13 bases stayed unmatched. The CDR3 is made up of 16 amino acids. The germline gives CDR1 MNHEY, CDR2 SMNVEV (reference sequence).

The chain has TRBV5-6 and TRBJ1-4, with 8 bases that match TRBD1. Germline V lookup: CDR1 SGHDT, CDR2 YYEEEE. Trimming cost V 4 bases and J 6 bases; bases outside gene matches: 17. The CDR3 has 18 amino acids. This CDR3 reads CASSPRGAGGLRDEKLFF. Here the CDR3 DNA reads TGTGCCAGCAGCCCCCGGGGGGCAGGGGGCTTGAGAGATGAAAAACTGTTTTTT.

This chain uses TRBV5-1 with TRBJ2-7, with D possibly matching TRBD1 (6 bases). CDR1 is SGHRS and CDR2 is YFSETQ in the germline V gene. The CDR3 is made up of 13 amino acids. Trimming shortened V by 5 bases and J by 3 bases, and 12 bases separated the two germline ends. The CDR3 here is CASSWDNNYEQYF. CDR3 DNA sequence: TGCGCCAGCAGTTGGGACAACAACTACGAGCAGTACTTC.

The chain uses TRBV27 and TRBJ2-1; perhaps TRBD2 as D (5 bases). Trimming removed 3 bases from V and 5 bases from J, with 11 bases in between. The CDR3 length is 14 residues. Germline V gene lookup returns CDR1 MNHEY and CDR2 SMNVEV (reference sequence). CDR3 bases: TGTGCCAGCAGTTTTGGTCCCGGGGACAATGAGCAGTTCTTC. It encodes CASSFGPGDNEQFF.

The chain couples TRBV28 to TRBJ2-7; D possibly corresponds to TRBD2 (6 bases). Trimming removed 6 bases from V and 3 bases from J, with 15 bases in between. CDR1 and CDR2 (germline): MDHEN, SYDVKM. The length of the CDR3 is 14 residues. The CDR3 DNA follows: TGTGCCAGCAGCCCCGCGGGACGTATCTACGAGCAGTACTTC. The encoded protein is CASSPAGRIYEQYF.

The genes are TRBV28 and TRBJ1-2; no clear D. This CDR3 spans 14 amino acids. Germline V gene data show CDR1 as MDHEN and CDR2 as SYDVKM. The V end lost 3 bases, the J end lost 8 bases, and 16 bases lay between the germline ends. The CDR3: CASSFGKGSWGYTF. CDR3 DNA sequence: TGTGCCAGCAGTTTCGGGAAGGGTAGTTGGGGCTACACCTTC.